This T cell receptor beta chain is drawn from a study of CD8 T cells in ankylosing spondylitis. This CDR3 has 15 amino acids. The V gene end was trimmed by 6 bases and the J gene end by 2 bases; junction bases not matched to a gene: 8. Germline CDR1 and CDR2: DFQATT and SNEGSKA (reference sequence). Study-wide findings and caveats: Matched synovial fluid from ankylosing spondylitis patients was reported to be enriched for disease-linked clones. One TCR beta motif, made up of fewer than 10 highly homologous variants, appeared characteristic of ankylosing spondylitis blood.

By quantitative 5'-RACE with molecular barcodes, the TCR beta libraries were made. TCRdb reprocessed the 5' RACE reads with MiXCR, giving one entry per CDR3 protein. The sample carries about 88,000 distinct CDR3 sequences, 27% recorded once. At least ten counts were recorded for this clonotype. Its antigen is not known. The sequenced sample consisted of blood, either unsorted or a sorted T cell fraction (not recorded which). The TCR sequence derives from a male donor with ankylosing spondylitis or in good health (not recorded which). This chain uses TRBV20-1 with TRBJ2-3, with 10 positions matching TRBD1. CDR3 DNA sequence: TGCAGTGCGCTTCCGGGACAGGGGATCACAGATACGCAGTATTTT. It translates to CSALPGQGITDTQYF.